The subject of this entry is one T cell receptor (beta chain). Its antigen is undetermined. Method: immunoSEQ multiplex PCR; TCRdb's copy keeps in-frame clones and lacks some. The sample includes 65,000 to 95,000 clones, about four fifths of them seen just once. There are 15 residues in the CDR3. Trimming removed 0 bases from V and 9 bases from J; junction bases left unmatched: 7. Germline CDR1 and CDR2: LNHDA and SQIVND (reference sequence). This specimen belongs to a study of OX40 agonist ivuxolimab in advanced cancers. Study details: Three dose-escalation patients had partial responses: one with hepatocellular carcinoma and two with cutaneous melanoma. Findings of the study overall: Patients who responded partially at 0.1-3.0 mg/kg showed clonal expansion ranking among the lowest. Expanded clones tended on average to be more numerous among CD8+ T cells than CD4+.

This chain joins TRBV19 and TRBJ1-2, with TRBD1 identical over 10 bases. The sequence derives from an adult with an advanced solid tumor such as melanoma, head and neck, liver or kidney cancer. The source material was CD4+ or CD8+ T cells sorted from blood, sampled in a trial of the OX40 agonist ivuxolimab. The CDR3 reads CASSIDRDRGSRYTF. CDR3 nucleotide sequence: TGTGCCAGTAGTATAGACCGGGACAGGGGTTCGCGCTACACCTTC.